The rows below give T cell receptor beta chains drawn from one sample of a study of T-cell reconstitution after alpha-beta-depleted transplantation in children. TCRdb independently ran MiXCR on the PCR reads; one entry per CDR3 protein. The sample lists some 830,000 distinct CDR3 sequences; around 15% were seen once. The material sequenced was PBMCs, mostly from graft donor cells, taken 360 days after TCRalphabeta/CD19-depleted stem cell transplant. The receptor set was obtained from a male patient under 18 who had a stem cell transplant for acute lymphoblastic leukemia, so the T cells may come from the graft donor. The CDR3 runs from the conserved cysteine through the conserved F or W.

TRBV5-1,CASSLVGGLEQFF
TRBV27,CASSLRNNYGYTF
TRBV29-1,CSVGLAGGPGTGELFF
TRBV12-3/TRBV12-4,CASSPWDSLIYEQYF
TRBV29-1,CSAGSGTGAFYEQYF
TRBV5-1,CASSLEPLAEGEYF
TRBV11-3,CASSRSPFTGFTGELFF
TRBV7-9,CASSLDQWVSPLHF
TRBV12-3/TRBV12-4,CASEGYGYTF
TRBV18,CASSPGTVGNQPQHF
TRBV29-1,CSVTPGGYGYTF
TRBV11-2,CASSLPRYEQYF
TRBV5-1,CASSFGTSGAPYEQYF
TRBV7-9,CASSADGTPHYGYTF
TRBV12-3/TRBV12-4,CASTADRGSLEAFF
TRBV29-1,CSVGPWGGRSSYEQYF
TRBV11-1,CAIPRPGQPGLASGELFF
TRBV27,CASDGDRANEKLFF
TRBV3-1,CASSQGYWAGYTDTQYF
TRBV7-9,CASSLEANRGRFDEQYF
TRBV7-9,CASSFLGGETQYF
TRBV9,CASSVGDGSEAFF
TRBV13,CASSFVLHAYEQYF
TRBV4-2,CASSPRFRTREETQYF
TRBV4-1,CASSPGASRTSGYEQYF
TRBV5-1,CASSLWPGRRDTGELFF
TRBV12-3/TRBV12-4,CASSLNPDRVSNQPQHF